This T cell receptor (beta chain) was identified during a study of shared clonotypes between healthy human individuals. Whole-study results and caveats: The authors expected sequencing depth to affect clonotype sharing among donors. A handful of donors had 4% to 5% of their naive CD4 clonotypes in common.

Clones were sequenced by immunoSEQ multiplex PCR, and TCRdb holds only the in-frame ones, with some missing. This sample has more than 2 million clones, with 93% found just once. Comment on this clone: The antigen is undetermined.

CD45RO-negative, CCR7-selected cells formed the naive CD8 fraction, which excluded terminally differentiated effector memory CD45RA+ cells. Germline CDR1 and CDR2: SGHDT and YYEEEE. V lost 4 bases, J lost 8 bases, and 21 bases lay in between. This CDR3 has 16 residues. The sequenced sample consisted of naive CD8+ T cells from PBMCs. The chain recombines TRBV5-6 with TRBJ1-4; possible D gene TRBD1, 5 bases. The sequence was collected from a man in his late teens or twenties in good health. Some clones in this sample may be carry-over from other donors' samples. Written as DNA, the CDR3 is TGTGCCAGCAGCCAGAGCCCCGGGGCAGTTCGGGAAAAACTGTTTTTT. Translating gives CASSQSPGAVREKLFF. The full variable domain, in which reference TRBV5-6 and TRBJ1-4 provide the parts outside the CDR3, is DAGVTQSPTHLIKTRGQQVTLRCSPKSGHDTVSWYQQALGQGPQFIFQYYEEEERQRGNFPDRFSGHQFPNYSSELNVNALLLGDSALYLCASSQSPGAVREKLFFGSGTQLSVL.